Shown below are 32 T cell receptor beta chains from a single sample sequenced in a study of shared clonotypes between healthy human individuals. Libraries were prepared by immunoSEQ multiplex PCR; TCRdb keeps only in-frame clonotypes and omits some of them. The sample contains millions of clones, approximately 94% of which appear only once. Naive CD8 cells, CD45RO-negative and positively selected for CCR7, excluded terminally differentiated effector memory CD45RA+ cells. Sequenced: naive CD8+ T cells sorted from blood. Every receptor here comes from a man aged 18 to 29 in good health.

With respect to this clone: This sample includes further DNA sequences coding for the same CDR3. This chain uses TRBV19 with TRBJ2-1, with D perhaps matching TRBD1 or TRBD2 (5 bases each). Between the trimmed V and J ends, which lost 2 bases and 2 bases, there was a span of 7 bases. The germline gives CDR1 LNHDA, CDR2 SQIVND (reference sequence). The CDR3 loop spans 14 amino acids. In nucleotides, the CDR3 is TGTGCCAGTAGTATACAGGGAGCCTACAATGAGCAGTTCTTC. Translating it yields CASSIQGAYNEQFF.

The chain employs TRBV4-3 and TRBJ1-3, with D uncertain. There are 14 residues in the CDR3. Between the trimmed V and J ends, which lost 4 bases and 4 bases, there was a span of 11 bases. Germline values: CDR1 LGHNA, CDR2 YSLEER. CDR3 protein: CASSPVGPGNTIYF. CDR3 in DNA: TGCGCCAGCAGCCCCGTTGGACCGGGAAACACCATATATTTT.

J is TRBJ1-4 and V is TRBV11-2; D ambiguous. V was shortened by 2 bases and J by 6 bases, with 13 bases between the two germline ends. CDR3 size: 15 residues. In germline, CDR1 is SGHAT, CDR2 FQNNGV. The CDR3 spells CASSLFPSRDEKLFF. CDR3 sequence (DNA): TGTGCCAGCAGCTTATTTCCAAGCCGCGATGAAAAACTGTTTTTT. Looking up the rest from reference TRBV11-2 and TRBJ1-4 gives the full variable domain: EAGVAQSPRYKIIEKRQSVAFWCNPISGHATLYWYQQILGQGPKLLIQFQNNGVVDDSQLPKDRFSAERLKGVDSTLKIQPAKLEDSAVYLCASSLFPSRDEKLFFGSGTQLSVL.

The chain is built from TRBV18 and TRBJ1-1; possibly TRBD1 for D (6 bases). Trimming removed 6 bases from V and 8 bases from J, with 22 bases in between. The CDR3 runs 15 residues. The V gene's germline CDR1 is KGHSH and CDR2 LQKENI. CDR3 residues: CASSHPGQGDSEAFF. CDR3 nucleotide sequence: TGTGCCAGCTCGCATCCGGGACAAGGGGACTCGGAAGCTTTCTTT.

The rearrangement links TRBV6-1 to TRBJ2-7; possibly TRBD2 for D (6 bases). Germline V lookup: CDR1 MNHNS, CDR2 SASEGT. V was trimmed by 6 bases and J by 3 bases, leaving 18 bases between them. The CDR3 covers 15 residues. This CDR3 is CASSPKRLDIYEQYF. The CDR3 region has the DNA TGTGCCAGCAGCCCCAAGCGACTAGACATCTACGAGCAGTACTTC.

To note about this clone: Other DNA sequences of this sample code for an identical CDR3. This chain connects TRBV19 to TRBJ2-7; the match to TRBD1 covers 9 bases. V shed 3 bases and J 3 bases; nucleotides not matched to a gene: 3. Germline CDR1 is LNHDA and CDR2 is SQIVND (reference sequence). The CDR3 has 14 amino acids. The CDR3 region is CASSMGQGDYEQYF. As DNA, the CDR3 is TGTGCCAGTAGTATGGGACAGGGAGACTACGAGCAGTACTTC.

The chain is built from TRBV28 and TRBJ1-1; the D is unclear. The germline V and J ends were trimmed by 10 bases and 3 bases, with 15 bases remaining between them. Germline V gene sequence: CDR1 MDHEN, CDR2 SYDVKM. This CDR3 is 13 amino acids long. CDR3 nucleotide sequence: TGTGCCACCTTACCGCCGGTCGACACTGAAGCTTTCTTT. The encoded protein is CATLPPVDTEAFF.

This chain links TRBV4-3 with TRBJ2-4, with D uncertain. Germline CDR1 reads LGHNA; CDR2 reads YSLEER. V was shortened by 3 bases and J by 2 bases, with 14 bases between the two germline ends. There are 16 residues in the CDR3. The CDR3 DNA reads TGCGCCAGCAGCCAGACCCAAATTATTCCCAAAAACATTCAGTACTTC. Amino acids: CASSQTQIIPKNIQYF.

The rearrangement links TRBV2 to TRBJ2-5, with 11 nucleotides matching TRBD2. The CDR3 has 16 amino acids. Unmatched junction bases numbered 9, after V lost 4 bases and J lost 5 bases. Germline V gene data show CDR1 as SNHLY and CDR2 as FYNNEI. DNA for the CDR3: TGTGCCAGCAGTGTAATAGCGGGAGGGATCGGGGAGACCCAGTACTTC. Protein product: CASSVIAGGIGETQYF.

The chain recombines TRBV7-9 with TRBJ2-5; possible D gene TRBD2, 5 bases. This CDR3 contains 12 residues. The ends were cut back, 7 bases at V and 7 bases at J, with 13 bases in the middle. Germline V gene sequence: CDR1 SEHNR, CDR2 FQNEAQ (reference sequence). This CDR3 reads CASTSEGVTQYF. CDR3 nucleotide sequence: TGTGCCAGCACCTCAGAGGGCGTGACCCAGTACTTC.

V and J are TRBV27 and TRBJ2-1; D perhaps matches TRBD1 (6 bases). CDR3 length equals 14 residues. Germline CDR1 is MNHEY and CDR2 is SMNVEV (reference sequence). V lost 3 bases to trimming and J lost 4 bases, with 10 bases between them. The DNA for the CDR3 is TGTGCCAGCAGTTTCGTACAGGGATACAATGAGCAGTTCTTC. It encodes CASSFVQGYNEQFF.

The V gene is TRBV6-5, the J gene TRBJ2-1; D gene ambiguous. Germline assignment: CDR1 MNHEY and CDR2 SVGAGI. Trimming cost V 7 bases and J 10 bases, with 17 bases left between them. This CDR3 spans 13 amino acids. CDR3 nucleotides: TGTGCCAGCAAGGGAAACAGAGACACCGAGCAGTTCTTC. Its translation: CASKGNRDTEQFF.

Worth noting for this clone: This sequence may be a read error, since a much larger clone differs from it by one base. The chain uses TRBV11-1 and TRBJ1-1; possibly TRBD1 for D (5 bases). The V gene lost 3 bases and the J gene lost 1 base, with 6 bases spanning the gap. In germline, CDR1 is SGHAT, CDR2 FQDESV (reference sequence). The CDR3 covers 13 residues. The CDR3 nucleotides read TGTGCCAGCAGCTTCGGGGGGAACACTGAAGCTTTCTTT. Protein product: CASSFGGNTEAFF. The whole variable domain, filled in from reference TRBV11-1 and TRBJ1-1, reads EAEVAQSPRYKITEKSQAVAFWCDPISGHATLYWYRQILGQGPELLVQFQDESVVDDSQLPKDRFSAERLKGVDSTLKIQPAELGDSAMYLCASSFGGNTEAFFGQGTRLTVV.

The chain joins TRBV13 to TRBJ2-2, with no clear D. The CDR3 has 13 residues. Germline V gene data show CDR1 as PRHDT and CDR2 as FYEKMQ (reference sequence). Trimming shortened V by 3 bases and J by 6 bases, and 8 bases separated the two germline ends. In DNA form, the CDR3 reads TGTGCCAGCAGCTTTAATACCCCCGGGGAGCTGTTTTTT. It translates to CASSFNTPGELFF.

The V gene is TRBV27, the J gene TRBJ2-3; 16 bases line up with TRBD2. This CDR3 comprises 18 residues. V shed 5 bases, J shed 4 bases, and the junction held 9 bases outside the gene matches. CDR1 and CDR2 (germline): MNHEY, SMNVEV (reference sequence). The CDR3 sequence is CASSILGTSGRGADTQYF. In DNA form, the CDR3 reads TGTGCCAGCAGTATCCTGGGGACTAGCGGGAGGGGGGCAGATACGCAGTATTTT.

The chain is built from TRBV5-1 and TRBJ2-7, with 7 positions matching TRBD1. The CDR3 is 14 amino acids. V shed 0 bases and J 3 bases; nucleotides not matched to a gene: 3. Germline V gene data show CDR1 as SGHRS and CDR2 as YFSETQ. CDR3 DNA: TGCGCCAGCAGCTTGGGCAGGGGGTACTACGAGCAGTACTTC. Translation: CASSLGRGYYEQYF.

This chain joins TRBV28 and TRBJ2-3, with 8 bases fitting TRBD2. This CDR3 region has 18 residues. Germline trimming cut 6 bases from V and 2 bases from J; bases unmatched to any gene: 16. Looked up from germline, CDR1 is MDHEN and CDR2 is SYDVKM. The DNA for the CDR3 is TGTGCCAGCAGCTCTCCCCGGGGAGCGGGGGAGCTCACAGATACGCAGTATTTT. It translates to CASSSPRGAGELTDTQYF.

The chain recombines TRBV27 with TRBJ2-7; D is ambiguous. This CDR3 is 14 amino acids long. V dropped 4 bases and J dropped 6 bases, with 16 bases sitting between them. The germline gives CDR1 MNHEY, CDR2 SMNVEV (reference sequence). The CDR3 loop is CASSSIGLETEQYF. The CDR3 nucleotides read TGTGCCAGCAGTTCCATAGGTCTTGAAACCGAGCAGTACTTC.

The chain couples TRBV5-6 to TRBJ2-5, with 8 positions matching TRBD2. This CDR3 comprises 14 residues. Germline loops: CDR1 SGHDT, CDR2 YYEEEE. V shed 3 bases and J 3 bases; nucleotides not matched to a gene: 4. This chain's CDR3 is CASSSVLAEETQYF. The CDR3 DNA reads TGTGCCAGCAGCTCTGTACTAGCGGAAGAGACCCAGTACTTC. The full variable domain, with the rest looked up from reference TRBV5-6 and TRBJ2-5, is DAGVTQSPTHLIKTRGQQVTLRCSPKSGHDTVSWYQQALGQGPQFIFQYYEEEERQRGNFPDRFSGHQFPNYSSELNVNALLLGDSALYLCASSSVLAEETQYFGPGTRLLVL.

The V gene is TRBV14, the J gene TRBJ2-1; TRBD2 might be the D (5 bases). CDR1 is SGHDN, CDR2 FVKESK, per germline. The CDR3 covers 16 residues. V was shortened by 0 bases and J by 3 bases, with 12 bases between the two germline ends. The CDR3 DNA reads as TGTGCCAGCAGCCAAGAACCCACGGGGAGCTACAATGAGCAGTTCTTC. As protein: CASSQEPTGSYNEQFF.

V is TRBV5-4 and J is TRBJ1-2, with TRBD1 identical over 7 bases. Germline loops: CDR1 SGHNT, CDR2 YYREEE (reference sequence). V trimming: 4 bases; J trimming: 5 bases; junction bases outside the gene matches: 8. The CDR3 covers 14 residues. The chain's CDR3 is CASSLGDSPYGYTF. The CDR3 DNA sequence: TGTGCCAGCAGCCTGGGGGACAGTCCTTATGGCTACACCTTC.

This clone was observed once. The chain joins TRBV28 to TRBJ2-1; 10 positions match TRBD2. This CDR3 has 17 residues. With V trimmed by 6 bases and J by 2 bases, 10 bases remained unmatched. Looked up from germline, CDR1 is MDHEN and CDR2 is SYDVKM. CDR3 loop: CASRPILAGETYNEQFF. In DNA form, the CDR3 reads TGTGCCAGCAGACCGATCCTAGCGGGAGAAACCTACAATGAGCAGTTCTTC.

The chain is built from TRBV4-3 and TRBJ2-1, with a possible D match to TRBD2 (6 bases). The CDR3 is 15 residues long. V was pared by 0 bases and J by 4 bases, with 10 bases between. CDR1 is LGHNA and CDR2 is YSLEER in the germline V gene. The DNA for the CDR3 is TGCGCCAGCAGCCAAGATCTAGCGAGTTACAATGAGCAGTTCTTC. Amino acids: CASSQDLASYNEQFF.

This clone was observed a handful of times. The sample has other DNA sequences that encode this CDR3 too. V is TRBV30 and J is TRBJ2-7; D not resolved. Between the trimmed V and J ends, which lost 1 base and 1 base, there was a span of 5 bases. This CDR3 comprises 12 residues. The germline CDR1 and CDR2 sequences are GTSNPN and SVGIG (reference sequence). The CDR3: CAWSDGSYEQYF. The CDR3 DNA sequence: TGTGCCTGGAGTGATGGATCCTACGAGCAGTACTTC.

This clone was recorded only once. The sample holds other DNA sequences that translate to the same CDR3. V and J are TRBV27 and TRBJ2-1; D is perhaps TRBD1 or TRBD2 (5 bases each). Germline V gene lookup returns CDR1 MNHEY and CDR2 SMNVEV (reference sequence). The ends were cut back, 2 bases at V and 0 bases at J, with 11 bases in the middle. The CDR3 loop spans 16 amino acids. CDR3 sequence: CASSLLWGSSYNEQFF. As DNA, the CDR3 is TGTGCCAGCAGTTTACTATGGGGGAGCTCCTACAATGAGCAGTTCTTC.

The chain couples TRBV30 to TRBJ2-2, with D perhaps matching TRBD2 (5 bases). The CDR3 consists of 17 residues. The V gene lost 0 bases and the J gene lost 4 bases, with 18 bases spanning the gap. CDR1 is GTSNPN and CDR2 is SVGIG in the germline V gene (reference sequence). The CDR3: CAWSVRSPGDGTGELFF. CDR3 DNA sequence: TGTGCCTGGAGTGTACGCTCCCCCGGGGATGGCACCGGGGAGCTGTTTTTT. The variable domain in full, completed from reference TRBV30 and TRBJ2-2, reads SQTIHQWPATLVQPVGSPLSLECTVEGTSNPNLYWYRQAAGRGLQLLFYSVGIGQISSEVPQNLSASRPQDRQFILSSKKLLLSDSGFYLCAWSVRSPGDGTGELFFGEGSRLTVL.

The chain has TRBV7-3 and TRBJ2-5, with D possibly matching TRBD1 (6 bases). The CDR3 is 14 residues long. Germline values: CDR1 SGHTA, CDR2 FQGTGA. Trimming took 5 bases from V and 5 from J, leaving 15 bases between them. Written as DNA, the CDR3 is TGTGCCAGCAGCCCACAGGGAATTTGGGAGACCCAGTACTTC. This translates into CASSPQGIWETQYF.

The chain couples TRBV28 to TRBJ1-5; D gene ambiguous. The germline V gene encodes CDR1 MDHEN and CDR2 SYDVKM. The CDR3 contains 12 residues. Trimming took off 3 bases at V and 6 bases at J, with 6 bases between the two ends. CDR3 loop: CASSFPGQPQHF. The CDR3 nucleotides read TGTGCCAGCAGTTTCCCGGGTCAGCCCCAGCATTTT.

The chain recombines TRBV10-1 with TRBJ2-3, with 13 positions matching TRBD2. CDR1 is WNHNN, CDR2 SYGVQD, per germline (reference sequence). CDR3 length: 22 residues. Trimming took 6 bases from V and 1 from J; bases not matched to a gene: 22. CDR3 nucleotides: TGCGCCAGCAGGGGGACAGGGACAAGGACTAGCGGGAGTAGGCGCGGCACAGATACGCAGTATTTT. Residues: CASRGTGTRTSGSRRGTDTQYF.

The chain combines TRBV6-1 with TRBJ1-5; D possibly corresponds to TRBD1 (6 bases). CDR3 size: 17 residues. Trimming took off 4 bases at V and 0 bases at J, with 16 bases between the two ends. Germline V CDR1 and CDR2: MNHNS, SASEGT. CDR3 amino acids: CASSVWVYRDSNQPQHF. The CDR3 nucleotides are TGTGCCAGCAGTGTTTGGGTCTACAGGGATAGCAATCAGCCCCAGCATTTT.

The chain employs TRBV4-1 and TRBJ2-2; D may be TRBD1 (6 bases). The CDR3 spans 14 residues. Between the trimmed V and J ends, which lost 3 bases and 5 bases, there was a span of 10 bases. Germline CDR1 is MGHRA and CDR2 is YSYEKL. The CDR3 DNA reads TGCGCCAGCAGCCACGCCCAGGGGACCGGGGAGCTGTTTTTT. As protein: CASSHAQGTGELFF.

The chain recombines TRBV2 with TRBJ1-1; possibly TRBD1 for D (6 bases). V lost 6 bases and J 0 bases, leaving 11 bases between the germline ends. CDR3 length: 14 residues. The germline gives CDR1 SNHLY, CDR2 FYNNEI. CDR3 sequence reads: CASRATGMNTEAFF. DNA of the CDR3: TGTGCCAGCAGAGCTACAGGGATGAACACTGAAGCTTTCTTT. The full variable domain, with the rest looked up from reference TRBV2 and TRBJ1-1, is EPEVTQTPSHQVTQMGQEVILRCVPISNHLYFYWYRQILGQKVEFLVSFYNNEISEKSEIFDDQFSVERPDGSNFTLKIRSTKLEDSAMYFCASRATGMNTEAFFGQGTRLTVV.